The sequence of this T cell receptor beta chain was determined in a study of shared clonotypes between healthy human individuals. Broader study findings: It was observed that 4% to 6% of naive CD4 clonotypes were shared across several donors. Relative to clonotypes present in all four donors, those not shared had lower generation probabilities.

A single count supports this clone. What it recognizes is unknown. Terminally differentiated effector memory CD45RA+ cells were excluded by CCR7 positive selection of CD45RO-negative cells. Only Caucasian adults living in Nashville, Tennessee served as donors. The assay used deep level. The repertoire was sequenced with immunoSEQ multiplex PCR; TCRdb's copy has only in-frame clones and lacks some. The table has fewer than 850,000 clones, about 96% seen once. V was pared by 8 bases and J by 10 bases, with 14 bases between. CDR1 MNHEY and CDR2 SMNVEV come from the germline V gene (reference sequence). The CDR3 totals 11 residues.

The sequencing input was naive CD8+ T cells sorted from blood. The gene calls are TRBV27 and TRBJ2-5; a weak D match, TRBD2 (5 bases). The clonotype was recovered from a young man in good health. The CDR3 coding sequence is TGTGCCAGCGGGTCTAGCTGGGACCAGTACTTC. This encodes CASGSSWDQYF.